This T cell receptor beta chain originates from a study of response to subunit inactivated influenza vaccine. The CDR3 extends over 15 amino acids. The V gene lost 4 bases and the J gene lost 5 bases, with 17 bases spanning the gap. Germline V gives CDR1 MNHEY, CDR2 SVGAGI. TCRdb re-analysed the RT-PCR reads in MiXCR, keeping a single row per CDR3 protein. The table has almost 250,000 distinct CDR3 sequences, roughly an eighth seen once. This clonotype was seen only a few times. Specimen: non-naive T cells sorted from PBMCs, collected around two weeks before vaccination. The V call is TRBV6-5, the J call TRBJ1-1; D uncertain. This TCR derives from a man aged 45 to 65 who received an inactivated influenza vaccine. The CDR3 spells CASSFEAGIRTEAFF. CDR3 bases: TGTGCCAGCAGTTTCGAGGCCGGGATCAGAACTGAAGCTTTCTTT.